A selection of T cell receptor beta chains follows, all from one sample in a study of cytomegalovirus exposure and HLA in healthy donors. The method was immunoSEQ multiplex PCR; TCRdb's version includes in-frame clones alone and lacks a portion of them. This sample has some 130,000 clones, with approximately 84% found just once. The sequencing input was PBMCs. These receptors originate from a man aged 30 to 45 in good health and CMV-seropositive. CDR3s include the opening cysteine and the closing phenylalanine or tryptophan. The order of the fields is clone size, V gene, D gene, J gene, CDR3 protein, CDR3 DNA. D genes are given only for firm matches. A row's size may be missing; if present it is once, few, many or a size class.

once	TRBV5-1	TRBD1	TRBJ1-2	CASSVLQGGSYTF	TGCGCCAGCAGCGTCTTACAGGGGGGCAGCTACACCTTC
NA	TRBV29-1	NA	TRBJ2-2	CSVQGRNTGELFF	TGCAGCGTTCAGGGCCGGAACACCGGGGAGCTGTTTTTT
few	TRBV29-1	TRBD1	TRBJ1-4	CSVSRDRAFEKLFF	TGCAGCGTTTCCCGGGACAGGGCGTTTGAAAAACTGTTTTTT
NA	TRBV15	NA	TRBJ2-5	CATSRDQVQETQYF	TGTGCCACCAGCAGAGACCAGGTCCAAGAGACCCAGTACTTC
NA	TRBV29-1	TRBD1	TRBJ2-3	CSGRDRSTDTQYF	TGCAGCGGCCGGGACAGGAGCACAGATACGCAGTATTTT
NA	TRBV2	TRBD2	TRBJ2-7	CASSGITSGAPYEQYF	TGTGCCAGCAGTGGTATTACTAGCGGGGCCCCCTACGAGCAGTACTTC
NA	TRBV5-4	TRBD2	TRBJ2-3	CASSLVWTSGGASTDTQYF	TGTGCCAGCAGCTTGGTTTGGACTAGCGGGGGGGCCAGCACAGATACGCAGTATTTT
NA	TRBV5-1	TRBD2	TRBJ2-1	CASSLAGGRDEQFF	TGCGCCAGCAGCCTTGCGGGGGGGCGAGATGAGCAGTTCTTC
once	TRBV15	NA	TRBJ1-1	CATSRGVAFEAFF	TGTGCCACCAGCAGAGGGGTAGCCTTTGAAGCTTTCTTT
NA	TRBV4-3	NA	TRBJ1-2	CASSRGVFGPRHYGYTF	TGCGCCAGCAGCCGGGGAGTATTTGGTCCCCGGCACTATGGCTACACCTTC
NA	TRBV7-2	TRBD1	TRBJ1-1	CASDPQGGTEAFF	TGTGCCAGCGACCCTCAGGGGGGCACTGAAGCTTTCTTT
once	TRBV7-2	NA	TRBJ2-7	CASSPRQDSYEQYF	TGTGCCAGCAGCCCTCGACAGGACTCCTACGAGCAGTACTTC
NA	TRBV27	NA	TRBJ2-2	CASSLSQTGELFF	TGTGCCAGCAGTTTATCACAGACCGGGGAGCTGTTTTTT
NA	TRBV7-2	NA	TRBJ1-5	CASSLGRSNQPQHF	TGTGCCAGCAGCTTGGGGCGGAGTAATCAGCCCCAGCATTTT
NA	TRBV11-2	NA	TRBJ2-3	CASSLNRGTDTQYF	TGTGCCAGCAGCTTAAACCGGGGGACAGATACGCAGTATTTT
NA	TRBV25-1	NA	TRBJ1-2	CASSSSGVYGYTF	TGTGCCAGCAGTTCATCAGGGGTGTATGGCTACACCTTC
NA	TRBV19	TRBD2	TRBJ2-7	CASSTSGSSYEQYF	TGTGCCAGTAGTACTAGCGGGAGCTCTTACGAGCAGTACTTC
NA	TRBV5-4	TRBD1	TRBJ2-3	CASSPSWTGPRTDTQYF	TGTGCCAGCAGCCCCTCGTGGACAGGGCCACGCACAGATACGCAGTATTTT
few	TRBV5-4	NA	TRBJ2-1	CASSLSLRGGNEQFF	TGTGCCAGCAGCTTAAGTCTCAGAGGGGGCAATGAGCAGTTCTTC
NA	TRBV2	TRBD2	TRBJ2-5	CASISGGRETQYF	TGTGCCAGCATATCGGGGGGGCGCGAGACCCAGTACTTC
NA	TRBV5-8	TRBD1	TRBJ2-7	CASSLETGAFYEQYF	TGTGCCAGCAGCTTGGAGACAGGGGCCTTCTACGAGCAGTACTTC
NA	TRBV18	NA	TRBJ1-4	CASSPGREKEKLFF	TGTGCCAGCTCACCCGGCAGGGAAAAAGAAAAACTGTTTTTT
NA	TRBV4-2	TRBD2	TRBJ2-3	CASSQLGLAGDRSTDTQYF	TGTGCCAGCAGCCAATTGGGACTAGCGGGAGATCGTAGCACAGATACGCAGTATTTT
NA	TRBV5-1	NA	TRBJ1-4	CASSLRPATSKTNEKLFF	TGCGCCAGCAGCTTGCGGCCAGCCACTAGCAAGACTAATGAAAAACTGTTTTTT
NA	TRBV6-6	NA	TRBJ2-1	CASSYTSGVYNEQFF	TGTGCCAGCAGTTACACTTCCGGGGTGTACAATGAGCAGTTCTTC
NA	TRBV9	NA	TRBJ2-2	CASSAQAGHNTGELFF	TGTGCCAGCAGCGCCCAAGCTGGACACAATACCGGGGAGCTGTTTTTT
NA	TRBV7-9	NA	TRBJ1-1	CASSLRGENTEAFF	TGTGCCAGCAGCTTGCGGGGGGAAAACACTGAAGCTTTCTTT
few	TRBV7-7	NA	TRBJ2-7	CASSLDSSYEQYF	TGTGCCAGCAGCCTCGACAGCTCCTACGAGCAGTACTTC
NA	TRBV7-2	TRBD1	TRBJ2-7	CASSAGQGFDEQYF	TGTGCCAGCAGCGCGGGACAGGGTTTCGACGAGCAGTACTTC
NA	TRBV4-1	TRBD1	TRBJ2-2	CASRPPGQSGELFF	TGCGCCAGCAGACCTCCGGGACAGTCCGGGGAGCTGTTTTTT
few	TRBV7-2	TRBD1	TRBJ2-7	CASSLGTGTYEQYF	TGTGCCAGCAGCTTGGGGACAGGGACCTACGAGCAGTACTTC
NA	TRBV5-6	NA	TRBJ2-7	CASSYRLTGSSSYEQYF	TGTGCCAGCAGCTATCGCCTTACAGGGAGCTCGTCCTACGAGCAGTACTTC
NA	TRBV30	NA	TRBJ1-2	CAWSVTSGYTF	TGTGCCTGGAGTGTAACATCTGGCTACACCTTC
NA	TRBV4-3	NA	TRBJ2-7	CASSQNPITGQDEQYF	TGCGCCAGCAGCCAAAACCCCATCACAGGGCAAGACGAGCAGTACTTC
NA	TRBV11-3	NA	TRBJ2-1	CASSLGAHGEVAEQFF	TGTGCCAGCAGCTTAGGAGCGCACGGGGAGGTAGCTGAGCAGTTCTTC
few	TRBV29-1	NA	TRBJ2-7	CSANDGGAGEQYF	TGCAGCGCTAATGACGGTGGAGCGGGCGAGCAGTACTTC
NA	TRBV5-4	TRBD1	TRBJ2-7	CASSRSGTGSYEQYF	TGTGCCAGCAGCCGCTCCGGGACAGGCTCCTACGAGCAGTACTTC
NA	TRBV6-6	NA	TRBJ1-1	CASSPSGTLSRTEAFF	TGTGCCAGCAGCCCATCCGGGACTCTTAGCCGGACTGAAGCTTTCTTT